A single sample is the source of the 15 T cell receptor beta chains below, sequenced in a study of cytomegalovirus exposure and HLA in healthy donors (dated by TCRdb to between 2016 and 2019). Library prep was done by the immunoSEQ multiplex PCR assay. A mixture of 60 forward primers for TCR Vbeta segments and 13 reverse primers for TCR Jbeta segments was used in the multiplex PCR. Held by TCRdb, this immuneACCESS table contains in-frame sequences only and omits some clones. Under half of the omission traces to an unresolved V gene where checked; the cause of the rest is unknown. This sample is represented by about 120,000 clones; 81% of them were singletons. Under 4% of the sample rests with the top ten. Source material: PBMCs. These receptors were collected from a woman in her twenties or thirties in good health and CMV-seronegative.

The chain uses TRBV30 and TRBJ2-3, with 14 bases fitting TRBD2. This CDR3 spans 18 amino acids. V was clipped by 3 bases and J by 0 bases; unmatched bases: 8. The germline V gene encodes CDR1 GTSNPN and CDR2 SVGIG (reference sequence). CDR3 in DNA: TGTGCCTGGAGCGAATCTAGACTAGCGGGAGGGAGCACAGATACGCAGTATTTT. Encoded protein: CAWSESRLAGGSTDTQYF.

CDR3: CSANRVDTF. In DNA, the CDR3 is TGCAGTGCAAACAGGGTCGACACCTTC. The chain uses TRBV20-1 and TRBJ1-2; weak D call: TRBD1 (6 bases). The V end was cut by 6 bases, the J end by 12 bases, with 11 bases between. The CDR3 is 9 amino acids. Germline loops: CDR1 DFQATT, CDR2 SNEGSKA (reference sequence).

The rearrangement uses TRBV19 and TRBJ2-7; D is possibly TRBD1 (6 bases). Trimming removed 5 bases at V and 6 bases at J, with 20 bases between. The CDR3 has 15 amino acids. Germline lookup yields CDR1 LNHDA and CDR2 SQIVND (reference sequence). CDR3 residues: CASSPRTDWAGEQYF. The CDR3 region has the DNA TGTGCCAGTAGTCCGCGGACAGACTGGGCCGGCGAGCAGTACTTC.

V gene TRBV7-9 combines with J gene TRBJ1-5; no clear D. Trimming shortened V by 5 bases and J by 4 bases, and 6 bases separated the two germline ends. Germline assignment: CDR1 SEHNR and CDR2 FQNEAQ (reference sequence). The CDR3 has 12 residues. The CDR3 bases are TGTGCCAGCAGCATGCAGAATCAGCCCCAGCATTTT. As protein: CASSMQNQPQHF.

V and J are TRBV6-4 and TRBJ2-3; 14 bases map to TRBD2. The V gene end was trimmed by 6 bases and the J gene end by 4 bases; junction bases not matched to a gene: 18. CDR3 length: 20 residues. CDR1 and CDR2 from the germline V gene are MRHNA and SNTAGT. The CDR3 DNA is TGTGCCAGCAGGGCCGGGACTAGCGGGAGAGCTACCCTTGTGCCAGATACGCAGTATTTT. Encoded protein: CASRAGTSGRATLVPDTQYF.

This chain connects TRBV30 to TRBJ1-3, with 8 positions matching TRBD1. With 1 base clipped from V and 3 bases from J, the junction kept 8 bases outside the gene matches. CDR3 length: 16 amino acids. CDR1 and CDR2 (germline): GTSNPN, SVGIG (reference sequence). CDR3 residues: CAWSAQGGYRGNTIYF. DNA of the CDR3: TGTGCCTGGAGTGCACAGGGGGGATATCGTGGAAACACCATATATTTT.

The chain combines TRBV7-2 with TRBJ2-1, with D possibly matching TRBD2 (5 bases). Germline V gene data show CDR1 as SGHTA and CDR2 as FQGNSA. The length of the CDR3 is 13 residues. V was shortened by 5 bases and J by 5 bases, with 10 bases between the two germline ends. In DNA form, the CDR3 reads TGTGCCAGCAGCCTAGAGGAGGACAATGAGCAGTTCTTC. This gives the protein CASSLEEDNEQFF.

The gene calls are TRBV9 and TRBJ2-7; 8 bases agree with TRBD2. After removal of 4 bases from V and 3 bases from J, the junction contained 9 bases not matched to a gene. The CDR3 is 15 residues long. Germline V gene data show CDR1 as SGDLS and CDR2 as YYNGEE. The CDR3 region is CASSPRASGYYEQYF. The CDR3 DNA reads TGTGCCAGCAGCCCCCGGGCTAGCGGGTACTACGAGCAGTACTTC.

This chain links TRBV27 with TRBJ2-7; 11 nucleotides match TRBD2. The CDR3 runs 16 residues. V lost 7 bases to trimming and J lost 5 bases; unmatched junction nucleotides: 13. CDR1 is MNHEY, CDR2 SMNVEV, per germline (reference sequence). CDR3 bases: TGTGCCAGCAAGCTAGCGGGAGGCCCCCCTCTTGACGAGCAGTACTTC. It is translated as CASKLAGGPPLDEQYF.

The chain recombines TRBV9 with TRBJ2-3; 7 bases are shared with TRBD2. CDR1 SGDLS and CDR2 YYNGEE come from the germline V gene. The CDR3 loop spans 15 amino acids. Trimming at V came to 0 bases and at J to 6 bases, leaving 7 bases not matched to a gene. This CDR3 reads CASSVGGGSSDTQYF. CDR3 in DNA: TGTGCCAGCAGCGTAGGGGGCGGGAGCTCGGATACGCAGTATTTT.

The V gene is TRBV6-1, the J gene TRBJ1-1; a possible D gene is TRBD1 (6 bases). This CDR3 is built from 14 residues. V dropped 3 bases and J dropped 14 bases, with 22 bases sitting between them. The V gene's germline CDR1 is MNHNS and CDR2 SASEGT. The DNA for the CDR3 is TGTGCCAGCAGTGACCGTGGGACACGGTTTGTTGGATTCTTT. It translates to CASSDRGTRFVGFF.

J is TRBJ2-1 and V is TRBV28; 7 nucleotides match TRBD1. The CDR3 covers 18 residues. Germline V gene data show CDR1 as MDHEN and CDR2 as SYDVKM. The V gene end was trimmed by 6 bases and the J gene end by 4 bases; junction bases not matched to a gene: 18. The CDR3 sequence is CASSSDRVVIHLYNEQFF. CDR3 nucleotide sequence: TGTGCCAGCAGCTCCGACAGGGTCGTAATCCACCTTTACAATGAGCAGTTCTTC.

The chain carries TRBV21-1 and TRBJ2-7; TRBD2 reflects the table's D call only, with no check against the DNA. TRBV21-1 is classified as a pseudogene. This CDR3 region has 15 residues. The CDR3 coding sequence is TGTGCCAGCAGCAAAGCGCGGCCGAACTCCTACGAGCAGTACTTC. Its translation: CASSKARPNSYEQYF.

This CDR3 is CASGLGREQYF. The DNA for the CDR3 is TGTGCCAGCGGCTTGGGCCGCGAGCAGTACTTC. J is TRBJ2-7 and V is TRBV6-5; no clear D. This CDR3 contains 11 residues. Trimming cost V 8 bases and J 6 bases, with 11 bases left between them. In germline, CDR1 is MNHEY, CDR2 SVGAGI.

This clone was picked up one time. This rearrangement joins TRBV6-5 to TRBJ1-2, with a tentative D call TRBD1 (5 bases). The germline V gene has CDR1 MNHEY and CDR2 SVGAGI. The V gene lost 0 bases and the J gene lost 7 bases, with 12 bases spanning the gap. CDR3 length equals 14 residues. In DNA, the CDR3 is TGTGCCAGCAGTTACTCGCAGGGTTTACTTGGCTACACCTTC. Its protein product is CASSYSQGLLGYTF.